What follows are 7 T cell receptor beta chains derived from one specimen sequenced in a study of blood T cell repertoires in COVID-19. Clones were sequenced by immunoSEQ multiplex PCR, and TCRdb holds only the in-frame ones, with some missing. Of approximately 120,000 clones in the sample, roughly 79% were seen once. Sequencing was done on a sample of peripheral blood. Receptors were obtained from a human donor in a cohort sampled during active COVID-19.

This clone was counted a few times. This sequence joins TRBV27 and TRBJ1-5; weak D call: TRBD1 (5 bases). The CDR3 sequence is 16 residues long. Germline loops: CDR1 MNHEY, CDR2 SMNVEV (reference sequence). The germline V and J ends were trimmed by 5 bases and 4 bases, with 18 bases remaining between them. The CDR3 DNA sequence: TGTGCCAGCAGTCCCCGGTCCGGGACTGGGAATCAGCCCCAGCATTTT. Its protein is CASSPRSGTGNQPQHF.

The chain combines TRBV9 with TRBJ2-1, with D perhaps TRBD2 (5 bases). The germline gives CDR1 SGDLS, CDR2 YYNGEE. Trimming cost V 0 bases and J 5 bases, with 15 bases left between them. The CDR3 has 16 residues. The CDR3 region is CASSVAPGDYNNEQFF. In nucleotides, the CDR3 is TGTGCCAGCAGCGTAGCCCCCGGAGACTACAACAATGAGCAGTTCTTC.

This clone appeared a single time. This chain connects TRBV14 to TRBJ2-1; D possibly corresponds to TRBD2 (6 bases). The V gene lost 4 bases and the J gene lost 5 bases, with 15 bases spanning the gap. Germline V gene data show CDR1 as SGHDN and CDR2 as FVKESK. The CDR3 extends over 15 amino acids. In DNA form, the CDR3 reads TGTGCCAGCAGCCCCCTCGGCGGGAAGGACAATGAGCAGTTCTTC. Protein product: CASSPLGGKDNEQFF.

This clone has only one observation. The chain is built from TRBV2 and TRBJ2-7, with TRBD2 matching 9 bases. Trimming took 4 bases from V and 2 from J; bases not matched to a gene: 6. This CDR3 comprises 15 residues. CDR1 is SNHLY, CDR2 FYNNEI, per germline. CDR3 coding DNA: TGTGCCAGCAGTGGTAGCGGGGGCTTTACCTACGAGCAGTACTTC. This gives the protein CASSGSGGFTYEQYF.

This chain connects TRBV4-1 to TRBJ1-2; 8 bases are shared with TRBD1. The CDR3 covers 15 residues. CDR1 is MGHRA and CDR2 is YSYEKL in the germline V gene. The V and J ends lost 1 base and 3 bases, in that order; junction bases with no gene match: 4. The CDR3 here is CASSQGQGAYYGYTF. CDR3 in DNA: TGCGCCAGCAGCCAAGGGCAGGGGGCGTACTATGGCTACACCTTC.

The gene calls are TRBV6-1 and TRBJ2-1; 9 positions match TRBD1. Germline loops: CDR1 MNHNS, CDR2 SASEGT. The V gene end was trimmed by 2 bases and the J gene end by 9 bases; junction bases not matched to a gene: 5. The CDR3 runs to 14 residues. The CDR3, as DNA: TGTGCCAGCAGTGAAATCTGGACAGGGGTTGAGCAGTTCTTC. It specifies CASSEIWTGVEQFF.

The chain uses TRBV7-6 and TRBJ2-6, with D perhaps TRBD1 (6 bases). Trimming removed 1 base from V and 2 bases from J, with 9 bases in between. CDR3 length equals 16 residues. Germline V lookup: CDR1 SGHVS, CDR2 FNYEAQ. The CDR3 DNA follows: TGTGCCAGCAGCTTAGTTGGGGGCGCTGGGGCCAACGTCCTGACTTTC. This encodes CASSLVGGAGANVLTF.